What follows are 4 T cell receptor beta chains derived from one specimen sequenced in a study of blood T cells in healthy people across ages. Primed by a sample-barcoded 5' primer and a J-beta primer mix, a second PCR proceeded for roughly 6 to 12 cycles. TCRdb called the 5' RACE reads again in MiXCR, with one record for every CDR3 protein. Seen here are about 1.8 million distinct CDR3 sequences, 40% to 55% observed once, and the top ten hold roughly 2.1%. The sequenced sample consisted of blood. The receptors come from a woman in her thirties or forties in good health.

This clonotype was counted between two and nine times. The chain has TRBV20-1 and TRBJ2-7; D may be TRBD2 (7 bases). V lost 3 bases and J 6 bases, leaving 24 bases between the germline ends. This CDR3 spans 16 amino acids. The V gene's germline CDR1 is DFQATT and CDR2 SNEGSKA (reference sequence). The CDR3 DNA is TGCAGTGCTAGTCTCTTACAAGGGGGGGGGCCTCGCGAGCAGTACTTC. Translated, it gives CSASLLQGGGPREQYF.

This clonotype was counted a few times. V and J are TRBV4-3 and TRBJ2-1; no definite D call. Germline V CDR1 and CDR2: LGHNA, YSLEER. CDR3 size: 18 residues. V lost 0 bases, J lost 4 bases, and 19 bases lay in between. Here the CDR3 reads CASSQEIPGSTYYNEQFF. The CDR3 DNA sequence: TGCGCCAGCAGCCAAGAGATACCGGGCAGCACTTATTACAATGAGCAGTTCTTC.

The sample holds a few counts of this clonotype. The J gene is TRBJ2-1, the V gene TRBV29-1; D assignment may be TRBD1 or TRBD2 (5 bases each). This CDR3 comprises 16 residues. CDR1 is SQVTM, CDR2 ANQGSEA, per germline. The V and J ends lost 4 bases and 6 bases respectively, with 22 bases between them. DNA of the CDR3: TGCAGCGTTGCAGCGAGAGGGACGGGCGATCGCAATGAGCAGTTCTTC. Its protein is CSVAARGTGDRNEQFF.

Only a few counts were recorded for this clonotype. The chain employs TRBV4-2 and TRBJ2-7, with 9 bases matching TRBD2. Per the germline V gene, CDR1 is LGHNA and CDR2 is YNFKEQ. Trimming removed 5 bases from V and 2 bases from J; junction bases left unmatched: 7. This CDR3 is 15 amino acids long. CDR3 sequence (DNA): TGTGCCAGCAGCTCGGCGACTAGCGGACCCTACGAGCAGTACTTC. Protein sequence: CASSSATSGPYEQYF.